Following are 19 T cell receptor beta chains from one sample sequenced in a study of beta chain features in type 1 diabetes. The whole isolated RNA underwent reverse transcription, so sequencing captured expressed TCRB transcripts. Profiling relied on immunoSEQ multiplex PCR, and the TCRdb table lists in-frame clones only, not all of them. Found here are approximately 250,000 clones, about a sixth of them singletons; the top ten hold about 0.085%. No antigen is known for these receptors. General study findings and limits: Moderate yet significant TCRB CDR3 shortening was seen in Type 1 diabetes patients in all four CD4+ subsets.

Material for sequencing was naive CD4+ T cells from blood. These receptors were obtained from a man aged 25-45 years with type 1 diabetes.

The table lists this clone with a few counts. V gene TRBV28 combines with J gene TRBJ2-2; D assignment may be TRBD1 or TRBD2 (5 bases each). The CDR3 has 14 residues. V shed 8 bases and J shed 4 bases, with 14 bases lying between them. Germline loops: CDR1 MDHEN, CDR2 SYDVKM. CDR3 protein: CASFRGGLTGELFF. The CDR3 DNA reads as TGTGCCAGCTTTCGGGGCGGCCTCACCGGGGAGCTGTTTTTT.

This rearrangement joins TRBV28 to TRBJ2-7; no clear D gene. Trimming left V 5 bases short and J 6 bases short, with 17 bases between. This CDR3 is built from 14 residues. Germline assignment: CDR1 MDHEN and CDR2 SYDVKM. The CDR3 sequence: CASSLSAAGSEQYF. The CDR3 DNA sequence: TGTGCCAGCAGTCTTTCCGCTGCTGGCTCCGAGCAGTACTTC.

In its sample, this clone was seen a few times. The chain joins TRBV7-9 to TRBJ2-7, with 7 positions matching TRBD1. CDR3 size: 14 residues. Germline V lookup: CDR1 SEHNR, CDR2 FQNEAQ (reference sequence). The V and J ends lost 1 base and 5 bases, in that order; junction bases with no gene match: 5. CDR3 nucleotides: TGTGCCAGCAGCTTAGAGCGACAGGGCGACGAGCAGTACTTC. Protein product: CASSLERQGDEQYF.

J is TRBJ2-3 and V is TRBV15; 14 nucleotides line up with TRBD2. V shed 8 bases and J 6 bases; nucleotides not matched to a gene: 1. Looked up from germline, CDR1 is LNHNV and CDR2 is YYDKDF (reference sequence). The CDR3 extends over 13 amino acids. CDR3 in DNA: TGTGCCACCCGGACTAGCGGGGGGGATACGCAGTATTTT. Translating gives CATRTSGGDTQYF.

CDR3 region: CSVVATGVSYEQYF. As DNA, the CDR3 is TGCAGCGTTGTAGCGACAGGGGTTTCCTACGAGCAGTACTTC. The chain combines TRBV29-1 with TRBJ2-7, with 8 bases identical to TRBD1. The CDR3 extends over 14 amino acids. The trim removed 4 bases at V and 1 base at J, leaving 6 bases unmatched. Germline CDR1 is SQVTM and CDR2 is ANQGSEA.

V is TRBV14 and J is TRBJ2-1; D call uncertain. The CDR3 loop spans 13 amino acids. Germline CDR1 and CDR2: SGHDN and FVKESK. V lost 4 bases and J lost 9, with 13 bases in between. CDR3 in DNA: TGTGCCAGCAGCCCGATTGAGAAGGGTGAGCAGTTCTTC. The encoded protein is CASSPIEKGEQFF.

This clone has a handful of counts. V and J are TRBV25-1 and TRBJ2-7; possibly TRBD2 for D (6 bases). Germline CDR1 and CDR2: MGHDK and SYGVNS. The CDR3 contains 14 residues. V was pared by 2 bases and J by 3 bases, with 11 bases between. The CDR3 DNA sequence: TGTGCCAGCAGTGAACGGGTTAGCGGCTACGAGCAGTACTTC. This codes for CASSERVSGYEQYF.

The J gene is TRBJ1-2, the V gene TRBV7-2; unclear D gene. The germline CDR1 and CDR2 sequences are SGHTA and FQGNSA. V was clipped by 2 bases and J by 3 bases, with 19 bases between them. This CDR3 has 17 residues. For the CDR3, the DNA is TGTGCCAGCAGCTTATCAGCAACAGTGCCCTGGGACTATGGCTACACCTTC. The encoded protein is CASSLSATVPWDYGYTF.

This clone came up a few times. The chain is built from TRBV29-1 and TRBJ1-4; D is undetermined. The germline gives CDR1 SQVTM, CDR2 ANQGSEA. This CDR3 contains 14 residues. Trimming pared 7 bases from V and 4 bases from J, leaving 16 bases between. The CDR3 region has the DNA TGCAGCGCCCTTCTACAGTTTCGTAATGAAAAACTGTTTTTT. It encodes CSALLQFRNEKLFF.

CDR3 in DNA: TGCGCCAGCAGCTTGGGGACAGGGGCCGGGGAGCTGTTTTTT. Residues: CASSLGTGAGELFF. The genes are TRBV5-1 and TRBJ2-2; 9 bases match TRBD1. The CDR3 is 14 residues long. Unmatched junction bases numbered 0, after V lost 0 bases and J lost 6 bases. CDR1 SGHRS and CDR2 YFSETQ come from the germline V gene.

A few counts support this clone. Here the CDR3 reads CASSLWTGANIQYF. In nucleotides, the CDR3 is TGTGCCAGCAGTTTGTGGACAGGGGCGAACATTCAGTACTTC. The J gene is TRBJ2-4, the V gene TRBV28; TRBD1 matches 9 bases. V lost 3 bases to trimming and J lost 7 bases; unmatched junction nucleotides: 4. The CDR3 contains 14 residues. Germline V gene data show CDR1 as MDHEN and CDR2 as SYDVKM.

The chain couples TRBV30 to TRBJ1-1; 8 bases align to TRBD1. The V gene end was trimmed by 3 bases and the J gene end by 3 bases; junction bases not matched to a gene: 9. This CDR3 is built from 15 residues. Per germline, CDR1 GTSNPN and CDR2 SVGIG (reference sequence). In nucleotides, the CDR3 is TGTGCCTGGAGCCTGTCTCGACAGGGGTACACTGAAGCTTTCTTT. As protein: CAWSLSRQGYTEAFF.

The chain combines TRBV28 with TRBJ2-7; TRBD1 matches 9 bases. V dropped 3 bases and J dropped 7; count of bases not matched to a gene: 1. The CDR3 length is 12 residues. Germline V CDR1 and CDR2: MDHEN, SYDVKM. The CDR3 sequence: CASSLGTGEQYF. The CDR3 DNA is TGTGCCAGCAGTTTGGGGACAGGGGAGCAGTACTTC.

The gene calls are TRBV29-1 and TRBJ1-5; D is undetermined. In germline, CDR1 is SQVTM, CDR2 ANQGSEA. Trimming left V 6 bases short and J 5 bases short, with 23 bases between. This CDR3 contains 16 residues. In DNA form, the CDR3 reads TGCAGCGTGCCTGACCGGTTTTGGAGGGTTGATCAGCCCCAGCATTTT. This gives the protein CSVPDRFWRVDQPQHF.

The chain has TRBV25-1 and TRBJ1-5; perhaps TRBD1 as D (5 bases). The CDR3 has 14 residues. V dropped 4 bases and J dropped 2 bases, with 9 bases sitting between them. Germline values: CDR1 MGHDK, CDR2 SYGVNS. The CDR3 sequence: CASSGTGGNQPQHF. The CDR3 DNA reads TGTGCCAGCAGTGGCACAGGCGGCAATCAGCCCCAGCATTTT.

The V and J genes are TRBV29-1 and TRBJ1-5; D uncertain. CDR1 SQVTM and CDR2 ANQGSEA come from the germline V gene. Trimming stripped 6 bases from V and 0 bases from J, with 9 bases between. This CDR3 spans 13 amino acids. The chain's CDR3 is CSVRLDSNQPQHF. The CDR3 region has the DNA TGCAGCGTCCGTCTGGATAGCAATCAGCCCCAGCATTTT. Full variable domain (outside the CDR3, taken from reference TRBV29-1 and TRBJ1-5): SAVISQKPSRDICQRGTSLTIQCQVDSQVTMMFWYRQQPGQSLTLIATANQGSEATYESGFVIDKFPISRPNLTFSTLTVSNMSPEDSSIYLCSVRLDSNQPQHFGDGTRLSIL.

The V call is TRBV30, the J call TRBJ2-2; the D gene is possibly TRBD1 (6 bases). V gave up 2 bases and J gave up 4 bases, with 14 bases separating them. Germline V lookup: CDR1 GTSNPN, CDR2 SVGIG (reference sequence). The CDR3 consists of 15 residues. CDR3 amino acids: CAWSRAGALTGELFF. The CDR3 region has the DNA TGTGCCTGGAGTAGGGCAGGGGCCCTCACCGGGGAGCTGTTTTTT.

V gene TRBV4-1 combines with J gene TRBJ2-1; 11 nucleotides align to TRBD1. The junction had 6 bases not matched to a gene; V was cut back by 3 bases and J by 8 bases. There are 15 residues in the CDR3. CDR1 is MGHRA and CDR2 is YSYEKL in the germline V gene. This CDR3 reads CASSQGQGVVDEQFF. The CDR3 DNA is TGCGCCAGCAGCCAGGGACAGGGGGTGGTCGATGAGCAGTTCTTC.

The CDR3 nucleotides read TGTGCCAGCAGCTTTCTAGCGGGAGTGACTGAGCAGTTCTTC. This gives the protein CASSFLAGVTEQFF. The genes are TRBV7-2 and TRBJ2-1, with 10 bases matching TRBD2. The germline V gene encodes CDR1 SGHTA and CDR2 FQGNSA. The V gene end was trimmed by 3 bases and the J gene end by 9 bases; junction bases not matched to a gene: 5. The CDR3 totals 14 residues.